One sample yielded the 3 T cell receptor beta chains listed below, sequenced in a study of blood T cell repertoires in COVID-19. Data came from immunoSEQ multiplex PCR; TCRdb stores just in-frame clones and leaves some out. The sample contains more than 200,000 clones, roughly 84% of which appear only once. The specimen sequenced was peripheral blood. These receptors came from a woman aged 40 to 55 who had recovered from COVID-19.

This clone was counted once. The chain combines TRBV19 with TRBJ1-2; TRBD1 agrees at 7 bases. With 7 bases clipped from V and 3 bases from J, the junction kept 8 bases outside the gene matches. This CDR3 region has 14 residues. The V gene's germline CDR1 is LNHDA and CDR2 SQIVND (reference sequence). The CDR3 spells CASTLLQGHYGYTF. In DNA form, the CDR3 reads TGTGCCAGTACACTATTACAGGGGCACTATGGCTACACCTTC.

The CDR3 spells CASSSAGGITDTQYF. The DNA for the CDR3 is TGTGCCAGCAGTTCAGCGGGGGGCATCACAGATACGCAGTATTTT. The chain is built from TRBV6-4 and TRBJ2-3; 9 bases align to TRBD2. Germline-derived CDR1 and CDR2 are MRHNA and SNTAGT. V lost 5 bases and J lost 2; bases outside the gene matches: 5. The CDR3 is 15 amino acids.

V is TRBV3-1 (or the pseudogene TRBV3-2) and J is TRBJ2-7; 8 nucleotides agree with TRBD2. There are 14 residues in the CDR3. J gave up 3 bases and V 4 bases, and 5 bases lay outside the gene matches. Germline V gene sequence: CDR1 LGHDT, CDR2 YNNKEL (reference sequence). The CDR3 protein is CASSLGLAFYEQYF. The CDR3 nucleotides read TGTGCCAGCAGCCTAGGACTAGCTTTCTACGAGCAGTACTTC.